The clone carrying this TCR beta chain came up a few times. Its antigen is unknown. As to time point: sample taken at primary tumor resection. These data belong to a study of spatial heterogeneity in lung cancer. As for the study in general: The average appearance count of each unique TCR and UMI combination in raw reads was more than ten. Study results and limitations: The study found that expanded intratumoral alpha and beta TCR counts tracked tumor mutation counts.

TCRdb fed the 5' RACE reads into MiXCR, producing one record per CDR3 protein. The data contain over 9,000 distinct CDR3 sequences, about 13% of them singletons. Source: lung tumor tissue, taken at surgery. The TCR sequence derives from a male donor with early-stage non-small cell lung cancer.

This CDR3 reads CSATAFGTQYF. The CDR3 region has the DNA TGCAGTGCGACCGCTTTTGGTACGCAGTATTTT. The V and J genes are TRBV20-1 and TRBJ2-3; no reliable D call. Germline V lookup: CDR1 DFQATT, CDR2 SNEGSKA (reference sequence). Trimming removed 6 bases at V and 8 bases at J, with 12 bases between. This CDR3 has 11 residues.